The clone carrying this TCR beta chain was observed once. Its antigen is not known. Researchers ran the PCR with 60 Vbeta and 13 Jbeta primers. Repertoires were generated with immunoSEQ multiplex PCR, while TCRdb's copy carries only in-frame clones and drops some. The sample yields approximately 150,000 clones, 80% to 90% seen once. The sample is drawn from a study of cytomegalovirus exposure and HLA in healthy donors. CDR3 length: 13 residues. Per the germline V gene, CDR1 is SGHNT and CDR2 is YYREEE (reference sequence). Trimming took 3 bases from V and 10 from J; bases not matched to a gene: 1. Whole-study findings and limits: Reported performance of the classifier showed diagnosis of cytomegalovirus status with high specificity and sensitivity. In most subjects, TCR beta sequences reportedly gave accurate predictions of HLA-A and HLA-B alleles. Per a prior analysis, the majority of TCR beta V segments were productive roughly 90% or roughly 30% of the time. Cytomegalovirus association was listed for under 200 TCR beta chains.

The chain employs TRBV5-4 and TRBJ2-1, with 13 bases aligning to TRBD2. This clonotype was obtained from a man under 40 in good health and CMV-seropositive. Specimen: PBMCs. The CDR3 here is CASSSGLAGEQFF. In nucleotides, the CDR3 is TGTGCCAGCAGCTCGGGACTAGCGGGAGAGCAGTTCTTC.